The text below deals with one T cell receptor (beta chain). Enrollees, about 18 to 95 years old, lived in 24 US areas. Assignments of participants to cohorts depended upon their own reported clinical history. This sample is drawn from a study of blood T cell repertoires in COVID-19. V lost 2 bases and J 4 bases, leaving 5 bases between the germline ends. The CDR3 consists of 12 residues. Germline-derived CDR1 and CDR2 are MNHNS and SASEGT. Methods used by the authors: Amplified reference gene primers provided the basis for estimating nucleated cell counts. TCRdb's table, derived via immunoSEQ multiplex PCR, lists solely in-frame clones and lacks some. V and J calls plus clone size are reproduced from that table; the DNA served to infer D and trimming. The sample includes about 250,000 clones, 84% of them seen just once.

The sequence derives from a man between 50 and 59 years old who had recovered from COVID-19. The chain has TRBV6-1 and TRBJ1-1; D gene uncertain. Input material: PBMCs or T cells enriched from blood (not recorded which). CDR3 loop: CASSEMSTEAFF. CDR3 nucleotides: TGTGCCAGCAGTGAAATGAGCACTGAAGCTTTCTTT.